Below are 2 T cell receptor beta chains sequenced from a single sample in a study of human T cells and chemical hapten exposure (dated by TCRdb to about 2021). The meaning of the sample's time point label: patch test 3, about 24 weeks after DPC sensitization. The sample's treatment or condition label is to be understood as: therapeutic diphenylcyclopropenone sensitization with weekly scalp DPC. Receptors were amplified or captured by RACE. TCRdb names NextSeq 500 as the instrument used. TCRdb reworked the public reads: Q25 trimming with fastp, MiXCR clone assembly, productive beta chains retained. Entries are consolidated by CDR3 protein sequence, retaining the most common genes and DNA. The sample includes 80,000 to 100,000 distinct CDR3 sequences, with about a tenth observed a single time. The leading ten clones occupy 1% to 1.2% of the sample. Sequenced here: whole blood, sampled in connection with sensitization to the hapten diphenylcyclopropenone (DPC). These receptors all come from a woman aged 25 to 45 with alopecia areata. Some clones in this sample may be carry-over from other donors' samples.

This clonotype was recorded at least ten times. The rearrangement links TRBV28 to TRBJ2-3; perhaps TRBD2 as D (6 bases). Trimming removed 2 bases at V and 10 bases at J, with 19 bases between. Germline-derived CDR1 and CDR2 are MDHEN and SYDVKM. This CDR3 region has 15 residues. The CDR3 DNA follows: TGTGCCAGCAGTTTAATAAGCGGGTTTGCCAGGTCGCAGTATTTT. Its translation: CASSLISGFARSQYF.

This clonotype has only a few counts. This rearrangement joins TRBV4-2 to TRBJ2-1; 9 positions match TRBD1. Per germline, CDR1 LGHNA and CDR2 YNFKEQ. V lost 0 bases, J lost 2 bases, and 8 bases stayed unmatched. CDR3 length: 18 residues. In DNA form, the CDR3 reads TGTGCCAGCAGCCAAGAAAGGGGGACAGGGTATCCCTACAATGAGCAGTTCTTC. Translation: CASSQERGTGYPYNEQFF.